This T cell receptor (beta chain) was identified during a study of T cell repertoires in ileal Crohn's disease. Study summary: Surgery for a complication: stricturing in 61%, penetrating in roughly 39%. The study's findings and limits: Compared with non-smokers, active smokers at surgery showed more clonal expansions. Endoscopic recurrence occurred in every patient whose clonality exceeded 26.8%.

Notes on this clone: Its specificity is unknown.

Repertoires were generated with immunoSEQ multiplex PCR, while TCRdb's copy carries only in-frame clones and drops some. The sample includes roughly 15,000 clones, around 82% seen only once; the top ten take roughly 18%. V was pared by 7 bases and J by 0 bases, with 12 bases between. Germline V gives CDR1 SQVTM, CDR2 ANQGSEA. The CDR3 sequence is 13 residues long. Material: ileal tissue. The source of this sequence is an adult with Crohn's disease. This chain connects TRBV29-1 to TRBJ2-5; a possible D gene is TRBD2 (5 bases). The CDR3 nucleotides are TGCAGCGCCTCAGGACTGTACCAAGAGACCCAGTACTTC. Amino acid sequence: CSASGLYQETQYF.